This TCR beta chain was captured in a study of blood T cell repertoires in COVID-19. Study in general: Acute and convalescent COVID-19 samples came from the United States, Italy and Spain. In each case, the material was cDNA or gDNA derived from T cells, B-cell-depleted T cells, or PBMCs.

Source study methods: By means of reference gene primer amplification, nucleated cell counts were estimated. This table comes from immunoSEQ multiplex PCR, and its TCRdb copy is limited to in-frame clones, with some not included. V, J and clone size were drawn from that table, and D and trimming were deduced from the DNA. The repertoire includes roughly 150,000 clones, over 70% of them detected once, and 0.5% to 0.65% sits in the top ten. This clonotype was sampled from a man between 60 and 70 years old with acute or convalescent COVID-19. Sample: peripheral blood.

The CDR3 DNA sequence: TGTGCCAGCTCACCCGACTTAAATCAGCCCCAGCATTTT. It is translated as CASSPDLNQPQHF. The genes are TRBV18 and TRBJ1-5; D gene uncertain. Germline V gives CDR1 KGHSH, CDR2 LQKENI. Deletions cut 3 bases from V and 4 bases from J, with 7 bases between. There are 13 residues in the CDR3.